These T cell receptor beta chains were read from a single sample in a study of technical replicates of blood from a few donors. Here immunoSEQ multiplex PCR was the method, and the copy in TCRdb shows in-frame clones only, minus some. The data show some 78,000 clones, 85% to 95% seen once. Source material: T cells isolated from PBMCs. The receptors were gathered from a human donor in good health. Each CDR3 is given with its conserved first and last residue. Fields, in order: V gene, clone size, D gene, J gene, CDR3 protein, CDR3 DNA. D genes are given only for firm matches. Some rows have no size entry. The others give once, few or many, or a class for an expanded clone.

V gene: TRBV2; clone size: .; D gene: .; J gene: TRBJ1-2; CDR3 protein: CASSGAGKSYGYTF; CDR3 DNA: TGTGCCAGCAGTGGGGCAGGGAAGAGCTATGGCTACACCTTC
V gene: TRBV10-3; clone size: .; D gene: .; J gene: TRBJ1-1; CDR3 protein: CAISESGWITEAFF; CDR3 DNA: TGTGCCATCAGTGAATCAGGGTGGATCACTGAAGCTTTCTTT
V gene: TRBV13; clone size: once; D gene: .; J gene: TRBJ2-7; CDR3 protein: CASSPSNEQYF; CDR3 DNA: TGTGCCAGCAGTCCCTCTAACGAGCAGTACTTC
V gene: TRBV5-6; clone size: once; D gene: TRBD1; J gene: TRBJ2-3; CDR3 protein: CASSLGTGGADTQYF; CDR3 DNA: TGTGCCAGCAGCTTGGGGACAGGGGGCGCAGATACGCAGTATTTT
V gene: TRBV11-2; clone size: many; D gene: TRBD2; J gene: TRBJ2-1; CDR3 protein: CASSLSGRMNNEQFF; CDR3 DNA: TGTGCCAGCAGCCTGAGCGGGAGGATGAACAATGAGCAGTTCTTC
V gene: TRBV6-1; clone size: .; D gene: TRBD1; J gene: TRBJ1-2; CDR3 protein: CASSEVGTGIYGYTF; CDR3 DNA: TGTGCCAGCAGTGAAGTAGGGACAGGGATCTATGGCTACACCTTC
V gene: TRBV29-1; clone size: .; D gene: .; J gene: TRBJ2-7; CDR3 protein: CSVEIAMDYEQYF; CDR3 DNA: TGCAGCGTTGAAATAGCGATGGACTACGAGCAGTACTTC
V gene: TRBV2; clone size: once; D gene: .; J gene: TRBJ2-7; CDR3 protein: CASIFGTYEQYF; CDR3 DNA: TGTGCCAGCATTTTCGGGACCTACGAGCAGTACTTC
V gene: TRBV7-6; clone size: once; D gene: .; J gene: TRBJ1-2; CDR3 protein: CASSDLGEVGPGYTF; CDR3 DNA: TGTGCCAGCAGCGACCTCGGGGAAGTTGGGCCTGGCTACACCTTC
V gene: TRBV27; clone size: .; D gene: .; J gene: TRBJ2-3; CDR3 protein: CASSHRDSTDTQYF; CDR3 DNA: TGTGCCAGCAGTCACCGGGACTCCACAGATACGCAGTATTTT
V gene: TRBV5-6; clone size: .; D gene: TRBD2; J gene: TRBJ2-1; CDR3 protein: CASSLLAGGYNEQFF; CDR3 DNA: TGTGCCAGCAGCTTACTAGCGGGAGGCTACAATGAGCAGTTCTTC
V gene: TRBV28; clone size: few; D gene: .; J gene: TRBJ1-1; CDR3 protein: CATRTANTEAFF; CDR3 DNA: TGTGCCACCCGGACAGCGAACACTGAAGCTTTCTTT
V gene: TRBV10-3; clone size: .; D gene: .; J gene: TRBJ2-1; CDR3 protein: CAIRQGNEQFF; CDR3 DNA: TGTGCCATCAGACAGGGAAATGAGCAGTTCTTC
V gene: TRBV28; clone size: .; D gene: .; J gene: TRBJ1-2; CDR3 protein: CASSSPGEGGYGYTF; CDR3 DNA: TGTGCCAGCAGCTCACCGGGGGAGGGGGGCTATGGCTACACCTTC
V gene: TRBV10-3; clone size: .; D gene: .; J gene: TRBJ1-1; CDR3 protein: CAIGGAKPEAFF; CDR3 DNA: TGTGCCATCGGGGGCGCAAAGCCTGAAGCTTTCTTT
V gene: TRBV19; clone size: few; D gene: .; J gene: TRBJ1-5; CDR3 protein: CASSHLNQPQHF; CDR3 DNA: TGTGCCAGTAGTCACCTAAATCAGCCCCAGCATTTT
V gene: TRBV2; clone size: once; D gene: .; J gene: TRBJ1-4; CDR3 protein: CASRRGDEKLFF; CDR3 DNA: TGTGCCAGCAGACGGGGGGATGAAAAACTGTTTTTT
V gene: TRBV9; clone size: .; D gene: .; J gene: TRBJ2-2; CDR3 protein: CASSPLRGVNTGELFF; CDR3 DNA: TGTGCCAGCAGCCCCCTCCGCGGCGTCAACACCGGGGAGCTGTTTTTT